This section outlines one TCR beta chain sequence together with its context. The sample originates from a study of blood T cell repertoires in COVID-19. At the level of the study: Acute-phase and convalescent COVID-19 samples originated in the United States, Italy and Spain. PBMCs, B-cell-depleted T cells, or T cells were the source of the cDNA or gDNA that made up the material.

Trimming stripped 4 bases from V and 5 bases from J, with 9 bases between. The CDR3 loop spans 13 amino acids. Germline V lookup: CDR1 ENHRY, CDR2 SYGVKD. Original handling: Quantification of nucleated cells was approximated via reference gene primer amplification. Profiled with immunoSEQ multiplex PCR; TCRdb holds only in-frame clones, not every one. That table supplies the V and J calls and clone size; D and trimming were determined from the DNA. Of approximately 190,000 clones in the sample, approximately 82% are singletons; the top ten hold approximately 7.2%. The receptor's source is a human donor with acute or convalescent COVID-19. The donor label of this sample is uncertain. This chain joins TRBV10-3 and TRBJ2-1; weak D call: TRBD1 (6 bases). The specimen was peripheral blood. The DNA of the CDR3 is TGTGCCATCAGTGGCTCAGGGGACAATGAGCAGTTCTTC. Residues: CAISGSGDNEQFF.